This T cell receptor (beta chain) was sequenced in a study of blood T cell repertoires in COVID-19. Study in general: Collection of acute and convalescent COVID-19 samples took place in the United States, Italy and Spain. T cells, B-cell-depleted T cells, or PBMCs provided the cDNA or gDNA that served as material.

The CDR3 extends over 14 amino acids. From germline, CDR1 is LGHNA and CDR2 YSLEER. J gave up 8 bases and V 0 bases, and 6 bases lay outside the gene matches. Original handling: Reference gene primer amplification gave estimated nucleated cell counts. TCRdb's copy holds only in-frame clones and misses some; the assay was immunoSEQ multiplex PCR. That table gives V, J and clone size, and the DNA gave D and trimming. The profile shows over 300,000 clones, around 80% of them singletons. The sequencing input was peripheral blood. The TCR sequence derives from a woman between 45 and 60 years old with acute or convalescent COVID-19. The chain couples TRBV4-3 to TRBJ1-1; TRBD1 matches 7 bases. This chain's CDR3 is CASSQDFEGAEAFF. The CDR3 DNA reads TGCGCCAGCAGCCAAGATTTCGAGGGGGCGGAAGCTTTCTTT.